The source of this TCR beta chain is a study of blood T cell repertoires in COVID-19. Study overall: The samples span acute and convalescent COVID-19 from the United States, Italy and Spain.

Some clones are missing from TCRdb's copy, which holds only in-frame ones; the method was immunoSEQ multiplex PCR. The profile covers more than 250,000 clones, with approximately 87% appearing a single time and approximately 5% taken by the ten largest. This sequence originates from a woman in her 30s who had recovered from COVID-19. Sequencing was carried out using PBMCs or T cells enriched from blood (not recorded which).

The CDR3 loop is CASSPGTSNYEQYF. The CDR3 nucleotides read TGCGCCAGCAGCCCCGGGACTTCCAACTACGAGCAGTACTTC. The rearrangement joins TRBV5-1 to TRBJ2-7; D is possibly TRBD2 (6 bases). This CDR3 region has 14 residues. V was clipped by 4 bases and J by 3 bases, with 14 bases between them. Germline values: CDR1 SGHRS, CDR2 YFSETQ.